Below are 11 T cell receptor beta chains sequenced from a single sample in a study of T cells in localized non-small cell lung cancer (dated by TCRdb to the early 2020s). Libraries were constructed by the immunoSEQ multiplex PCR assay. TCRdb stores this immuneACCESS table with in-frame sequences only. Part of the clones is absent; in the studies checked, under half of the shortfall reflects unresolved V genes, and no reason is known for the rest. The sample table contains 3,000 to 4,500 clones; only one count was recorded for 42% of them. Approximately 14% of the sample comes from the top ten. This specimen was lung tumor tissue, taken before any cancer treatment. The receptors come from an older male donor with stage I lung adenocarcinoma.

The rearrangement joins TRBV14 to TRBJ2-2, with 10 bases lining up with TRBD2. The V gene end was trimmed by 4 bases and the J gene end by 5 bases; junction bases not matched to a gene: 13. Germline CDR1 is SGHDN and CDR2 is FVKESK. CDR3 length equals 18 residues. The CDR3, as DNA: TGTGCCAGCAGCCCCCTAGGAGCGGGGGGGCCGGGGACCGGGGAGCTGTTTTTT. Amino acids: CASSPLGAGGPGTGELFF.

This clone appeared a few times. The chain has TRBV9 and TRBJ2-1; 9 bases are shared with TRBD2. CDR1 and CDR2 from the germline V gene are SGDLS and YYNGEE. The trim removed 0 bases at V and 9 bases at J, leaving 10 bases unmatched. This CDR3 is 16 amino acids long. Here the CDR3 DNA reads TGTGCCAGCAGCGTAGAGGTCGCGGGAGGGCCTAGTGAGCAGTTCTTC. It is translated as CASSVEVAGGPSEQFF.

The chain combines TRBV28 with TRBJ2-2; TRBD2 matches 7 bases. The CDR3 consists of 16 residues. Trimming cost V 4 bases and J 5 bases; bases outside gene matches: 10. Germline V gene lookup returns CDR1 MDHEN and CDR2 SYDVKM. CDR3 coding DNA: TGTGCCAGCAGTTCTCCGGGACTACGGTTTACCGGGGAGCTGTTTTTT. This gives the protein CASSSPGLRFTGELFF. Full variable domain (remainder filled in from reference TRBV28 and TRBJ2-2): DVKVTQSSRYLVKRTGEKVFLECVQDMDHENMFWYRQDPGLGLRLIYFSYDVKMKEKGDIPEGYSVSREKKERFSLILESASTNQTSMYLCASSSPGLRFTGELFFGEGSRLTVL.

The V gene is TRBV18, the J gene TRBJ1-1; D call uncertain. Trimming pared 3 bases from V and 8 bases from J, leaving 22 bases between. Per the germline V gene, CDR1 is KGHSH and CDR2 is LQKENI. CDR3 length: 16 residues. In DNA, the CDR3 is TGTGCCAGCTCACCGAAGGGCAGTGTCGACATACTGGAAGCTTTCTTT. Translating it yields CASSPKGSVDILEAFF.

Judged by abundance, this clone is medium-sized. J is TRBJ2-3 and V is TRBV11-3, with TRBD2 identical over 8 bases. The CDR3 extends over 16 amino acids. After removal of 5 bases from V and 5 bases from J, the junction contained 12 bases not matched to a gene. Germline V CDR1 and CDR2: SGHNT, YENEEA. The CDR3 DNA is TGTGCCAGCAGCCTGGGGGCGGGGGGACTAATAGATACGCAGTATTTT. Translated: CASSLGAGGLIDTQYF.

This clone was recorded once. The chain employs TRBV5-1 and TRBJ2-1; TRBD2 matches 7 bases. This CDR3 has 15 amino acids. Germline lookup yields CDR1 SGHRS and CDR2 YFSETQ. Germline trimming cut 0 bases from V and 4 bases from J; bases unmatched to any gene: 4. The CDR3, as DNA: TGCGCCAGCAGCTTGGTCCTAGCGGATTACAATGAGCAGTTCTTC. It translates to CASSLVLADYNEQFF. Full variable domain (outside the CDR3, taken from reference TRBV5-1 and TRBJ2-1): KAGVTQTPRYLIKTRGQQVTLSCSPISGHRSVSWYQQTPGQGLQFLFEYFSETQRNKGNFPGRFSGRQFSNSRSEMNVSTLELGDSALYLCASSLVLADYNEQFFGPGTRLTVL.

Only a few counts were recorded for this clone. The chain uses TRBV30 and TRBJ1-5; 9 bases are a match to TRBD1. With V trimmed by 2 bases and J by 0 bases, 5 bases remained unmatched. The CDR3 is made up of 16 amino acids. Germline CDR1 GTSNPN, CDR2 SVGIG (reference sequence). The CDR3 loop is CAWSPRQGDSNQPQHF. For the CDR3, the DNA is TGTGCCTGGAGTCCCCGACAGGGGGATAGCAATCAGCCCCAGCATTTT.

The V gene is TRBV30, the J gene TRBJ2-5; D uncertain. The CDR3 runs to 13 residues. Germline CDR1 reads GTSNPN; CDR2 reads SVGIG (reference sequence). V was cut by 1 base and J by 5 bases, with 11 bases left in between. The CDR3 reads CAWSGVPRETQYF. The CDR3 region has the DNA TGTGCCTGGAGTGGGGTCCCCCGGGAGACCCAGTACTTC.

The V call is TRBV28, the J call TRBJ2-5; 10 bases map to TRBD2. CDR1 is MDHEN, CDR2 SYDVKM, per germline. The CDR3 length is 14 residues. Trimming cost V 4 bases and J 6 bases; bases outside gene matches: 5. DNA of the CDR3: TGTGCCAGCAGTTCCTCGACTAGCGGGCAGACCCAGTACTTC. Translated: CASSSSTSGQTQYF.

This clone has only a few counts. V and J are TRBV19 and TRBJ1-3; the D is unclear. The CDR3 spans 14 residues. The V gene lost 3 bases and the J gene lost 0 bases, with 6 bases spanning the gap. Germline CDR1 is LNHDA and CDR2 is SQIVND (reference sequence). CDR3 nucleotides: TGTGCCAGTAGTATGCGGAGCTCTGGAAACACCATATATTTT. This codes for CASSMRSSGNTIYF. The variable domain in full, with the rest retrieved from reference TRBV19 and TRBJ1-3, is DGGITQSPKYLFRKEGQNVTLSCEQNLNHDAMYWYRQDPGQGLRLIYYSQIVNDFQKGDIAEGYSVSREKKESFPLTVTSAQKNPTAFYLCASSMRSSGNTIYFGEGSWLTVV.

This chain joins TRBV29-1 and TRBJ1-2, with a possible D match to TRBD1 (5 bases). The CDR3 consists of 12 residues. CDR1 SQVTM and CDR2 ANQGSEA come from the germline V gene. V was pared by 7 bases and J by 2 bases, with 11 bases between. CDR3 bases: TGCAGCGGGGGGACGGACAACTATGGCTACACCTTC. It encodes CSGGTDNYGYTF.